The next 15 T cell receptor beta chains were all read from a single sample in a study of cytomegalovirus exposure and HLA in healthy donors. The PCR had 60 Vbeta and 13 Jbeta primers. Some clones are missing from TCRdb's copy, which holds only in-frame ones; the method was immunoSEQ multiplex PCR. The sample holds over 150,000 clones, 60% to 75% seen once. The sequenced material came from PBMCs. The receptors here all came from a man between 18 and 29 years old in good health and CMV-seronegative.

The chain carries TRBV2 and TRBJ2-1; 7 nucleotides match TRBD2. In germline, CDR1 is SNHLY, CDR2 FYNNEI. This CDR3 has 16 amino acids. V lost 2 bases and J lost 5; bases outside the gene matches: 9. CDR3 sequence (DNA): TGTGCCAGCAGTGAATCATTCACGGGAGGCAACAATGAGCAGTTCTTC. Protein sequence: CASSESFTGGNNEQFF.

The chain combines TRBV6-1 with TRBJ2-1; 9 bases are shared with TRBD1. Germline loops: CDR1 MNHNS, CDR2 SASEGT. The CDR3 spans 16 residues. Trimming cost V 4 bases and J 6 bases; bases outside gene matches: 10. The CDR3 DNA sequence: TGTGCCAGCAGTGTCCTGACAGGGGGTAGTTCCAATGAGCAGTTCTTC. This encodes CASSVLTGGSSNEQFF.

The chain couples TRBV4-1 to TRBJ1-6; 9 nucleotides line up with TRBD1. The J segment lost 9 bases and the V segment lost 4 bases, leaving 16 bases of the junction unmatched. Germline CDR1 reads MGHRA; CDR2 reads YSYEKL. The CDR3 consists of 18 residues. The CDR3 DNA sequence: TGCGCCAGCAGCCCGATCCCCCTAAAGGACAGGGGAGGTTCACCCCTCCACTTT. It specifies CASSPIPLKDRGGSPLHF.

The J gene is TRBJ1-1, the V gene TRBV18; possibly TRBD1 for D (6 bases). This CDR3 contains 13 residues. Germline V CDR1 and CDR2: KGHSH, LQKENI. V was cut by 5 bases and J by 4 bases, with 11 bases left in between. The CDR3 nucleotides read TGTGCCAGCTCATCGCGGACAGCCACTGAAGCTTTCTTT. It translates to CASSSRTATEAFF.

The V gene is TRBV2, the J gene TRBJ1-2, with 12 bases that match TRBD1. Trimming cost V 1 base and J 8 bases; bases outside gene matches: 11. Germline loops: CDR1 SNHLY, CDR2 FYNNEI. This CDR3 region has 17 residues. The CDR3 loop reads CASSEDGDRGRGYGYTF. The DNA of the CDR3 is TGTGCCAGCAGTGAAGATGGGGACAGGGGGCGCGGGTACGGCTACACCTTC.

This clone was seen once. The chain has TRBV5-6 and TRBJ1-6, with 9 bases fitting TRBD1. V lost 4 bases to trimming and J lost 5 bases; unmatched junction nucleotides: 4. Germline CDR1 and CDR2: SGHDT and YYEEEE. CDR3 size: 15 residues. The CDR3 sequence is CASSRGTGHNSPLHF. CDR3 nucleotide sequence: TGTGCCAGCAGCAGAGGGACAGGGCATAATTCACCCCTCCACTTT. The full variable domain, completed using reference TRBV5-6 and TRBJ1-6, is DAGVTQSPTHLIKTRGQQVTLRCSPKSGHDTVSWYQQALGQGPQFIFQYYEEEERQRGNFPDRFSGHQFPNYSSELNVNALLLGDSALYLCASSRGTGHNSPLHFGNGTRLTVT.

In this sample, this clone turned up a few times. DNA for the CDR3: TGTGCCAGCAGCTCCCGAACAGGGGCGAACACTGAAGCTTTCTTT. This gives the protein CASSSRTGANTEAFF. The chain links TRBV5-4 to TRBJ1-1; 7 bases are shared with TRBD1. J was trimmed by 1 base and V by 3 bases; bases with no gene match: 6. CDR1 is SGHNT and CDR2 is YYREEE in the germline V gene (reference sequence). The CDR3 runs to 15 residues.

This clone has a handful of counts. The chain couples TRBV4-3 to TRBJ2-3; D is uncertain. Looked up from germline, CDR1 is LGHNA and CDR2 is YSLEER. Trimming pared 0 bases from V and 2 bases from J, leaving 6 bases between. CDR3 length: 14 amino acids. CDR3 loop: CASSQDINTDTQYF. The CDR3, as DNA: TGCGCCAGCAGCCAAGATATAAACACAGATACGCAGTATTTT.

This clone was seen a handful of times. The V gene is TRBV18, the J gene TRBJ2-4; 7 nucleotides match TRBD1. CDR3 length: 14 residues. CDR1 is KGHSH, CDR2 LQKENI, per germline. V shed 4 bases, J shed 12 bases, and the junction held 12 bases outside the gene matches. CDR3 loop: CASSRTELRDSQYF. DNA for the CDR3: TGTGCCAGCTCACGGACAGAATTAAGGGACAGTCAGTACTTC.

This clone was detected a few times. V is TRBV19 and J is TRBJ1-5; the D gene is possibly TRBD1 (6 bases). Germline assignment: CDR1 LNHDA and CDR2 SQIVND (reference sequence). This CDR3 has 14 residues. V lost 6 bases to trimming and J lost 3 bases, with 12 bases between them. The CDR3 loop reads CASSLTGDNQPQHF. In DNA, the CDR3 is TGTGCCAGTAGCCTGACAGGAGACAATCAGCCCCAGCATTTT.

A few counts support this clone. Within the sample, other DNA sequences also encode this same CDR3. The chain has TRBV6-1 and TRBJ2-5; 14 bases fit TRBD2. V lost 4 bases to trimming and J lost 5 bases; unmatched junction nucleotides: 3. The CDR3 totals 15 residues. The germline gives CDR1 MNHNS, CDR2 SASEGT. CDR3 region: CASSGLAGGPETQYF. The CDR3 DNA reads TGTGCCAGCAGTGGACTAGCGGGGGGGCCGGAGACCCAGTACTTC.

This clone was seen more than once but under ten times. The chain recombines TRBV19 with TRBJ1-4, with D perhaps TRBD1 (6 bases). The germline V gene has CDR1 LNHDA and CDR2 SQIVND (reference sequence). With 7 bases removed from V and 8 bases from J, the gap between germline ends came to 26 bases. The CDR3 totals 17 residues. The CDR3 here is CASMPRHRVWAGEKLFF. The CDR3 nucleotides are TGTGCCAGTATGCCCCGGCACAGGGTTTGGGCAGGAGAAAAACTGTTTTTT.

This clone was observed a few times. The chain carries TRBV11-2 and TRBJ2-3; maybe TRBD2 (6 bases). The V and J ends lost 3 bases and 4 bases respectively, with 8 bases between them. CDR3 length equals 13 residues. The V gene's germline CDR1 is SGHAT and CDR2 FQNNGV. This CDR3 is CASSFTGADTQYF. In nucleotides, the CDR3 is TGTGCCAGCAGCTTCACGGGGGCAGATACGCAGTATTTT.

This chain connects TRBV18 to TRBJ2-7, with 7 bases lining up with TRBD1. Per germline, CDR1 KGHSH and CDR2 LQKENI. This CDR3 spans 15 amino acids. Trimming took 3 bases from V and 5 from J; bases not matched to a gene: 10. CDR3 protein: CASSPGQGDVDEQYF. CDR3 DNA sequence: TGTGCCAGCTCACCCGGGCAGGGGGACGTGGACGAGCAGTACTTC.

The chain combines TRBV27 with TRBJ1-5, with TRBD1 matching 7 bases. In germline, CDR1 is MNHEY, CDR2 SMNVEV (reference sequence). The CDR3 consists of 14 residues. The trim removed 2 bases at V and 5 bases at J, leaving 3 bases unmatched. CDR3 region: CASSLRTGYQPQHF. The CDR3, as DNA: TGTGCCAGCAGTTTAAGGACAGGCTATCAGCCCCAGCATTTT.